This T cell receptor beta chain was retrieved from a study of T cells in Graves' hyperthyroidism and ophthalmopathy. RNA transcripts provided the source from which TCR beta CDR3 regions were amplified. TCR CDR3 regions were first amplified by RT-PCR with HTBI primers. TCRdb analysed the multiplex PCR reads with MiXCR anew, one entry per CDR3 protein. The data hold hundreds of thousands of distinct CDR3 sequences, with 24% observed a single time. Trimming cost V 2 bases and J 0 bases, with 11 bases left between them. Germline V CDR1 and CDR2: MNHEY, SVGAGI. The CDR3 is 16 residues long. A Clinical Activity Score of at least 3, a NOSPECS grade of at least 4 and a duration under 3 months were recorded in the ophthalmopathy patients. Uncontrolled infections, other autoimmune diseases, pregnancy or lactation led to exclusion of patients. This clonotype appeared many times.

The V and J genes are TRBV6-5 and TRBJ1-3; D possibly corresponds to TRBD1 (6 bases). This TCR derives from a woman aged 40 to 50 with Graves' ophthalmopathy. Sequencing was done on a sample of blood. The CDR3 sequence is CASSYPQGSSGNTIYF. In nucleotides, the CDR3 is TGTGCCAGCAGTTACCCCCAGGGGTCCTCTGGAAACACCATATATTTT.